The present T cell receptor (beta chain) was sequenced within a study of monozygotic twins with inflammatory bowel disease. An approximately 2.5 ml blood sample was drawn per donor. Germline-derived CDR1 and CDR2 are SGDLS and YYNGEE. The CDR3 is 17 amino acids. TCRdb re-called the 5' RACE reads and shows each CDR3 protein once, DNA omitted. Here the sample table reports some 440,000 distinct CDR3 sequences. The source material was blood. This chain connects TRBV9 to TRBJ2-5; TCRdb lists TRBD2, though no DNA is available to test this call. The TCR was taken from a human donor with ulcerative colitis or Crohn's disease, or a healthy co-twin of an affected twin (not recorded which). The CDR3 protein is CASSVLGLAGSQETQYF.